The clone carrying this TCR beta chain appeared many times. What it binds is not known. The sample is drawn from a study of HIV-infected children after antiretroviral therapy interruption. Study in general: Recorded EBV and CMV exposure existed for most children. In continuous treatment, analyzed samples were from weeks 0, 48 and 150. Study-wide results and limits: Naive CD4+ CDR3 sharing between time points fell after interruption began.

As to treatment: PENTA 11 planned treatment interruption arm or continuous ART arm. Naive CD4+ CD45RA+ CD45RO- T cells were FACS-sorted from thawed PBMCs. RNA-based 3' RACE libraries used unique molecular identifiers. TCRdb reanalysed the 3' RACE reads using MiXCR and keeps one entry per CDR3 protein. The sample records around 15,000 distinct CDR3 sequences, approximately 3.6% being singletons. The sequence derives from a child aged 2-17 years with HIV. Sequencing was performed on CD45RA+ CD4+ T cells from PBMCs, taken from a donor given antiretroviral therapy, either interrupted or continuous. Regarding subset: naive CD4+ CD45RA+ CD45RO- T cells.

The CDR3 coding sequence is TGTGCCAGCAGCCCTAATACTCAGGGGGAGCAGTACTTC. It specifies CASSPNTQGEQYF. V gene TRBV3-1 combines with J gene TRBJ2-7; possible D gene TRBD1, 6 bases. With 4 bases removed from V and 7 bases from J, the gap between germline ends came to 14 bases. Germline CDR1 and CDR2: LGHDT and YNNKEL (reference sequence). The CDR3 covers 13 residues.